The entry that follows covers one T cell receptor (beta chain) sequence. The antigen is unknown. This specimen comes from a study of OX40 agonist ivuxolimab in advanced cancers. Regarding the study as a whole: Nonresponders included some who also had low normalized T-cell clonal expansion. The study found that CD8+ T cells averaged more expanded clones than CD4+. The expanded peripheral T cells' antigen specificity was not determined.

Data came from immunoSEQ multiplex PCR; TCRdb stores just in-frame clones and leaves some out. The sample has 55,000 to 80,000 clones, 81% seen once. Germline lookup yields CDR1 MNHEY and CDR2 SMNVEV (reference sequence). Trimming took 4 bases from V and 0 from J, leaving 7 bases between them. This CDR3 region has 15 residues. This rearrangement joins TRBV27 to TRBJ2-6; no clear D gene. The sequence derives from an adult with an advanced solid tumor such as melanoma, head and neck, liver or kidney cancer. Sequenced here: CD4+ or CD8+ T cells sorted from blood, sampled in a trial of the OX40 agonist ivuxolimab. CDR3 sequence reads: CASSSKLSGANVLTF. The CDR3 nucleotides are TGTGCCAGCAGTTCGAAACTCTCTGGGGCCAACGTCCTGACTTTC. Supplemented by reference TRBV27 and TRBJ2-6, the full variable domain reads EAQVTQNPRYLITVTGKKLTVTCSQNMNHEYMSWYRQDPGLGLRQIYYSMNVEVTDKGDVPEGYKVSRKEKRNFPLILESPSPNQTSLYFCASSSKLSGANVLTFGAGSRLTVL.